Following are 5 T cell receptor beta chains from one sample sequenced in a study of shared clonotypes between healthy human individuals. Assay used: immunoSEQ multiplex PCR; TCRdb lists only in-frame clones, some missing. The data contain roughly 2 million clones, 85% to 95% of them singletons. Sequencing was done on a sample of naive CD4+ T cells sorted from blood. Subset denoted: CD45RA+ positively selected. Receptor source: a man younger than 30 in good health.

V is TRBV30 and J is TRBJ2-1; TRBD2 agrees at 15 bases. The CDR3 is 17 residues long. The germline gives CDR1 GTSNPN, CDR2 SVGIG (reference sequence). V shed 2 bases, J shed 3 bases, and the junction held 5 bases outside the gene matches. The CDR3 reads CAWSTGLAGGNYNEQFF. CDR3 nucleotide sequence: TGTGCCTGGAGTACCGGACTAGCGGGAGGGAACTACAATGAGCAGTTCTTC.

The CDR3 DNA reads as TGTGCCAGCCGAACGGCATCGACAGGGGGGGTCTACGAGCAGTACTTC. Its protein product is CASRTASTGGVYEQYF. The J gene is TRBJ2-7, the V gene TRBV14, with 9 bases lining up with TRBD1. Per the germline V gene, CDR1 is SGHDN and CDR2 is FVKESK. The length of the CDR3 is 16 residues. The trim removed 8 bases at V and 3 bases at J, leaving 14 bases unmatched.

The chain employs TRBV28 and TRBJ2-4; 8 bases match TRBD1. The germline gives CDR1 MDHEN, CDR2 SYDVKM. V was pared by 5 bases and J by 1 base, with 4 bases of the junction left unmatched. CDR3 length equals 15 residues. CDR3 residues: CASSPRQGAKNIQYF. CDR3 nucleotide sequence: TGTGCCAGCAGTCCGAGACAGGGGGCCAAAAACATTCAGTACTTC.

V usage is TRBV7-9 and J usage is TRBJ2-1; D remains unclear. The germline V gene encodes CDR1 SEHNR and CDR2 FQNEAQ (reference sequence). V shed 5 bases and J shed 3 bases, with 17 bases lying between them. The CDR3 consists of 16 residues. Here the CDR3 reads CASSPMVSGFYNEQFF. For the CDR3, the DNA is TGTGCCAGCAGCCCAATGGTATCCGGATTCTACAATGAGCAGTTCTTC.

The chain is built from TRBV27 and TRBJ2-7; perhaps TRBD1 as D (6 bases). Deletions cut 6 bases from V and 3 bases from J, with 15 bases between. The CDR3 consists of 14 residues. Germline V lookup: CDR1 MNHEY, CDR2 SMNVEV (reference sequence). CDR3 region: CASSLDRIGYEQYF. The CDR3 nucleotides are TGTGCCAGCAGCCTCGACAGGATAGGCTACGAGCAGTACTTC.